This paragraph covers one T cell receptor (beta chain) sequence. This clone was detected only a few times. It has no known antigen specificity. Base qualities are not at hand, and no much larger clone is one base apart. The donors were healthy, HIV-negative adults who had no recently reported acute infections or vaccinations. Only Caucasian adults living in Nashville, Tennessee, USA were represented among the donors. Magnetic negative selection was used to enrich CD4+ T cells, after which naive cells were positively selected on CD45RA and the negative fraction became the memory subset. Blood was collected by leukapheresis, and PBMCs were isolated by Ficoll-Histopaque density gradient centrifugation and then cryopreserved in liquid nitrogen vapor phase. Purity and quantity of every magnetically sorted T cell population were checked by analytical flow cytometry. From each sorted fraction, genomic DNA was isolated and quantified by UV absorbance on a Nanodrop 2000c.

Using the deep immunoSEQ assay, multiplex PCR amplified TCR CDR3 regions from genomic DNA. Extracted genomic DNA from each cell subset was distributed evenly across all wells of several immunoSEQ 96-well plates, and each plate was treated as a replicate. For sorted subsets, approximately 190 ng of genomic DNA, equivalent to 25,000 to 35,000 T cell genomes, went into each replicate PCR. Purified libraries were measured with a Qubit 3.0 fluorometer, size-checked on a Bioanalyzer 2100, and measured again with the KAPA Library Quantification kit. Every immunoSEQ 96-well plate was sequenced on a dedicated single-read 150-cycle Illumina NextSeq 550 flow cell. Processing in the source paper ran as follows. Because only junctional sequences without quality scores were contained in the immunoSEQ output, filtering matching that applied to full-length reads could not be performed. Sequences were annotated with PyIR, a Python wrapper for IgBLAST v1.9, and V/J genes and CDR3 were assigned using IMGT germline references. Reads with weak V/J assignments (E-value above 1e-6), missing CDR3, stop codons, out-of-frame junctions, or ambiguous translated residues were removed. V3J clonotypes were defined by identical inferred V gene, J gene, and CDR3 amino acid sequence. Percentage overlap between repertoires was calculated by dividing the number of shared unique clonotypes by the size of the smaller repertoire. RTK rarefaction, the Chao1 estimator, and Recon v2.1 estimates of unobserved clonotypes were used to assess repertoire richness. Generation probabilities for all TCRbeta clonotypes obtained by the gDNA method from a few donors were computed using OLGA. Entries here come from immuneACCESS through TCRdb and include only in-frame sequences with V and J called. Some clones fail to appear in such tables; in the studies checked, an unresolved V gene covers under half of the shortfall, and the cause of the remainder is unknown. The DNA gave D and trimming, while V, J and clone size come from that table. The sample contains hundreds of thousands of clones, about 74% of them found a single time. Together, the top ten hold over 1.5% of the sample.

The trim is 0 bases for V and 0 bases for J, with a gap of 12 bases between the germline ends. From the germline V gene, CDR1 is SGDLS and CDR2 is YYNGEE. The CDR3, cysteine through phenylalanine, is 17 amino acids long. Of all the DNA, just the CDR3 is kept, 51 bases in frame from base 1. The record originates from a study of shared clonotypes between healthy human individuals (TCRdb year 2020). Context from the whole study: Three men and a couple of women, aged 18 to 49 years, made up the cohort. Libraries were prepared and TCR repertoires were sequenced by different laboratories using diverse techniques, in order to increase sequencing depth and limit assay-specific biases. Per donor, three plates each were used for CD4 naive and CD4 memory, two for CD8 naive, and one for CD8 memory. Between about 0.94 and 8.9 billion PBMCs per donor were obtained by leukapheresis. To estimate repertoire size and how much clonotypes are shared between individuals, the study performed deep sequencing of blood TCR repertoires from a few healthy adults.

Paper-wide results and their limitations: Sampling was restricted to blood, and TCR repertoires in tissue are likely to differ from TCR repertoires in blood. Rarefaction of sorted-subset datasets indicated incomplete sequencing despite the large sequencing depth. Estimated clonotype richness was generally larger for naive than for memory subsets. Clonotypes shared by all four sorted-subset donors showed higher generation probabilities than non-shared clonotypes. Because the study included a small number of donors, the genetic and exposure-history diversity represented was limited. Pairwise subsampling indicated that sequencing depth was expected to affect the degree of clonotype sharing among donors. Sharing across a handful of donors was observed for approximately 5% of naive CD4, about 3.2% of naive CD8, 2.3% of memory CD4, and roughly 0.4% of memory CD8 clonotypes.

The rearranged chain carries TRBV9 and TRBJ2-2, with a weak D call of TRBD1 (5 bases match). This clonotype was sampled from a woman aged 25-40 years in good health. The sequenced sample was memory CD4+ T cells sorted from blood. The cell subset or site label here, explained by the study, means: CD45RA-negative fraction. CDR3 loop: CASSVGSDSANTGELFF. The nucleotides read TGTGCCAGCAGCGTAGGCTCTGACAGCGCGAACACCGGGGAGCTGTTTTTT.